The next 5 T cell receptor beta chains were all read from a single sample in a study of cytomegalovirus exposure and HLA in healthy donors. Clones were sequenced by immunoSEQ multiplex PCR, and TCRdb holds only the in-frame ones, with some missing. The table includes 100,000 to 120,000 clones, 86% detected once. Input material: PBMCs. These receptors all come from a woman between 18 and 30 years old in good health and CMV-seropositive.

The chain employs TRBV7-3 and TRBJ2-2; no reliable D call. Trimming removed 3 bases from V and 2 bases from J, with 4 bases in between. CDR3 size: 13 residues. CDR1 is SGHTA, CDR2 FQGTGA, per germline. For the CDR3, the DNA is TGTGCCAGCAGCTTCAGAAACACCGGGGAGCTGTTTTTT. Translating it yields CASSFRNTGELFF.

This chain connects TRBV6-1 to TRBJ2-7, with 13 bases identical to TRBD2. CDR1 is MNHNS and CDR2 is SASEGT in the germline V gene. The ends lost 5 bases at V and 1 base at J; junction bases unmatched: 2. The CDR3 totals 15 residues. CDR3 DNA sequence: TGTGCCAGCAGTAGACTAGCGGGAGGTTCCTACGAGCAGTACTTC. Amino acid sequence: CASSRLAGGSYEQYF.

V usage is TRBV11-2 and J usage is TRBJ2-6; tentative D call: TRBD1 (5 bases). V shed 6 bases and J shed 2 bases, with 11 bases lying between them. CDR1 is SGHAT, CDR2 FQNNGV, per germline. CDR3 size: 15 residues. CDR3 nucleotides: TGTGCCAGCAGGCCTTGGGGCGCTGGGGCCAACGTCCTGACTTTC. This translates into CASRPWGAGANVLTF. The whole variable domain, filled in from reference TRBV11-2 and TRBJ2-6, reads EAGVAQSPRYKIIEKRQSVAFWCNPISGHATLYWYQQILGQGPKLLIQFQNNGVVDDSQLPKDRFSAERLKGVDSTLKIQPAKLEDSAVYLCASRPWGAGANVLTFGAGSRLTVL.

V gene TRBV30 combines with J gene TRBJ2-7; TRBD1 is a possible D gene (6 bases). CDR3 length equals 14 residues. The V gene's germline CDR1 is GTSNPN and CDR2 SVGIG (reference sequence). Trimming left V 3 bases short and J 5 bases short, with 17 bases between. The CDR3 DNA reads TGTGCCTGGAGGGATCAGGGGCTAGGTGACGAGCAGTACTTC. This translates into CAWRDQGLGDEQYF.

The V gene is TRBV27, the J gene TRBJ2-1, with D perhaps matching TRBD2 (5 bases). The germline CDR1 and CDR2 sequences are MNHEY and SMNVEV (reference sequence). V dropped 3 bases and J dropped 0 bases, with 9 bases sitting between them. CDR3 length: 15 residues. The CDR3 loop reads CASSLSGSSYNEQFF. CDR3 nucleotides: TGTGCCAGCAGTTTGAGCGGAAGCTCCTACAATGAGCAGTTCTTC.